This is a list of T cell receptor beta chains from one sample in a study of shared clonotypes between healthy human individuals. The assay was immunoSEQ multiplex PCR, and TCRdb's table has in-frame clones only and misses some. The data hold around 500,000 clones, with 70% to 80% observed a single time. Sequencing was done on a sample of PBMCs. Receptors were obtained from a woman in her thirties or forties in good health. Some clones in this sample may be carry-over from other donors' samples. Both conserved end residues are part of each CDR3. D genes are given only for firm matches. Clone size, where shown, is once, few, many, or a class for clones that have expanded.

J | D | size | V | CDR3 | DNA
TRBJ1-5 | - | - | TRBV30 | CAWSYSGGNQPQHF | TGTGCCTGGAGCTACTCTGGGGGGAATCAGCCCCAGCATTTT
TRBJ2-7 | TRBD2 | - | TRBV5-4 | CASSLAGGVPGYEQYF | TGTGCCAGCAGCTTGGCCGGGGGGGTTCCGGGGTACGAGCAGTACTTC
TRBJ2-2 | - | - | TRBV5-4 | CASSFWAAKNTGELFF | TGTGCCAGCAGCTTCTGGGCAGCCAAGAACACCGGGGAGCTGTTTTTT
TRBJ1-1 | TRBD1 | few | TRBV9 | CASTEGTGLTEAFF | TGTGCCAGCACGGAGGGGACAGGGTTAACTGAAGCTTTCTTT
TRBJ2-7 | - | few | TRBV10-3 | CAISEIGYEQYF | TGTGCCATCAGTGAGATTGGCTACGAGCAGTACTTC
TRBJ1-5 | - | many | TRBV30 | CAWSKGGGNQPQHF | TGTGCCTGGAGTAAAGGCGGGGGCAATCAGCCCCAGCATTTT
TRBJ2-3 | - | - | TRBV6-4 | CASSEGRPTDTQYF | TGTGCCAGCAGTGAAGGCCGACCCACAGATACGCAGTATTTT
TRBJ1-1 | - | - | TRBV19 | CASSQSPGGGTEAFF | TGTGCCAGTAGTCAATCCCCCGGGGGAGGCACTGAAGCTTTCTTT
TRBJ2-5 | - | - | TRBV7-9 | CASSLEAGGTQYF | TGTGCCAGCAGCTTAGAGGCGGGCGGGACCCAGTACTTC
TRBJ1-5 | - | once | TRBV6-1 | CASSEQPSANQPQHF | TGTGCCAGCAGTGAGCAGCCATCCGCCAATCAGCCCCAGCATTTT
TRBJ2-1 | - | - | TRBV19 | CASSIGPRNNEQFF | TGTGCCAGTAGTATCGGTCCTAGGAACAATGAGCAGTTCTTC
TRBJ1-1 | - | once | TRBV28 | CASSSPHVTVEAFF | TGTGCCAGCAGTTCCCCACATGTGACAGTTGAAGCTTTCTTT
TRBJ2-1 | - | few | TRBV5-6 | CASSLTRAQRHEQFF | TGTGCCAGCAGCTTGACCCGGGCCCAACGCCATGAGCAGTTCTTC
TRBJ2-1 | TRBD2 | - | TRBV11-3 | CASSPGLAGGREQFF | TGTGCCAGCAGCCCGGGACTAGCGGGAGGAAGGGAGCAGTTCTTC
TRBJ2-3 | - | - | TRBV28 | CASPPRAGSTDTQYF | TGTGCCAGCCCACCTCGGGCTGGGAGCACAGATACGCAGTATTTT
TRBJ2-7 | - | many | TRBV7-2 | CASSFFDRSYEQYF | TGTGCCAGCAGTTTCTTTGACAGATCCTACGAGCAGTACTTC
TRBJ2-4 | - | few | TRBV2 | CASNKDSLAKNIQCF | TGTGCCAGCAACAAAGACTCCCTAGCCAAAAACATTCAGTGCTTC
TRBJ2-4 | TRBD1 | - | TRBV19 | CASSADRVVTIQYF | TGTGCCAGTAGTGCCGACAGGGTCGTCACCATTCAGTACTTC
TRBJ1-4 | TRBD1 | once | TRBV7-3 | CASSRGQGEKLFF | TGTGCCAGCAGCCGCGGACAGGGCGAAAAACTGTTTTTT
TRBJ2-7 | - | - | TRBV25-1 | CASSPRGFSYEQYF | TGTGCCAGCAGCCCCCGGGGATTCTCCTACGAGCAGTACTTC
TRBJ1-5 | - | - | TRBV11-2 | CASSLGDNQPQHF | TGTGCCAGCAGCTTGGGGGATAATCAGCCCCAGCATTTT
TRBJ2-5 | - | - | TRBV5-1 | CASSLQQAAEETQYF | TGCGCCAGCAGCTTGCAACAGGCTGCGGAAGAGACCCAGTACTTC
TRBJ1-1 | TRBD1 | - | TRBV11-2 | CASSRGRNTEAFF | TGTGCCAGCAGCAGGGGGCGGAACACTGAAGCTTTCTTT
TRBJ2-2 | TRBD2 | - | TRBV7-3 | CASSLTMTSGRAYTGELFF | TGTGCCAGCAGCTTAACGATGACTAGCGGGAGGGCATACACCGGGGAGCTGTTTTTT
TRBJ2-3 | - | - | TRBV28 | CASSFDGASTDTQYF | TGTGCCAGCAGTTTCGACGGCGCTAGCACAGATACGCAGTATTTT
TRBJ1-5 | TRBD1 | once | TRBV19 | CASSIGQGVFYSNQPQHF | TGTGCCAGTAGTATCGGCCAGGGGGTTTTCTATAGCAATCAGCCCCAGCATTTT
TRBJ2-1 | TRBD1 | - | TRBV11-3 | CASSLDPGTGGSDEQFF | TGTGCCAGCAGCTTAGATCCCGGGACAGGGGGCTCGGATGAGCAGTTCTTC
TRBJ1-2 | - | - | TRBV7-2 | CASSPDPAGGYGYTF | TGTGCCAGCAGCCCAGATCCGGCCGGGGGTTATGGCTACACCTTC
TRBJ1-1 | - | many | TRBV12-5 | CASGLGYPQQAFF | TGTGCTAGTGGTTTGGGTTACCCCCAGCAGGCTTTCTTT
TRBJ1-2 | - | - | TRBV5-6 | CASSRPNYGYTF | TGTGCCAGCAGCCGGCCGAACTATGGCTACACCTTC
TRBJ2-7 | TRBD2 | - | TRBV19 | CASHGDSGRCYEQYF | TGTGCCAGCCACGGGGATAGCGGGAGATGTTACGAGCAGTACTTC
TRBJ1-1 | - | - | TRBV4-2 | CASSQMAGVNTEAFF | TGTGCCAGCAGCCAAATGGCGGGGGTGAACACTGAAGCTTTCTTT
TRBJ1-1 | - | few | TRBV11-3 | CASSLENREESGAFF | TGTGCCAGCAGCTTAGAAAACAGGGAAGAGAGTGGAGCTTTCTTT
TRBJ2-7 | - | - | TRBV2 | CASSPQVGSYEQYF | TGTGCCAGCAGCCCACAGGTAGGATCCTACGAGCAGTACTTC
TRBJ1-3 | TRBD1 | once | TRBV10-3 | CAISRPGTGSGNTIYF | TGTGCCATCAGTCGTCCCGGGACAGGGTCCGGAAACACCATATATTTT
TRBJ1-1 | TRBD1 | - | TRBV19 | CASSFTGVTEAFF | TGTGCCAGTAGTTTCACAGGGGTCACTGAAGCTTTCTTT
TRBJ1-2 | - | - | TRBV30 | CAWSVFRLNYGYTF | TGTGCCTGGAGTGTATTCCGGCTAAACTATGGCTACACCTTC
TRBJ2-1 | - | - | TRBV10-3 | CAISESLGDPPGEQFF | TGTGCCATCAGTGAGTCGCTTGGGGACCCACCGGGTGAGCAGTTCTTC
TRBJ2-7 | - | - | TRBV28 | CASSSAGGGRANYEQYF | TGTGCCAGCAGCAGTGCTGGGGGCGGGAGAGCGAACTACGAGCAGTACTTC
TRBJ2-5 | - | - | TRBV21-1 | CASSSRQGANQETQYF | TGTGCCAGCAGCTCGCGACAGGGGGCGAACCAAGAGACCCAGTACTTC
TRBJ1-2 | - | - | TRBV5-4 | CASSLGSGEFYGYTF | TGTGCCAGCAGCTTGGGATCAGGGGAGTTCTATGGCTACACCTTC
TRBJ1-6 | TRBD1 | - | TRBV28 | CASSRGTGDNSPLHF | TGTGCCAGCAGTCGCGGGACAGGGGATAATTCACCCCTCCACTTT
TRBJ2-5 | TRBD2 | - | TRBV9 | CASSGLAAETQYF | TGTGCCAGCAGCGGACTAGCGGCAGAGACCCAGTACTTC
TRBJ1-1 | - | - | TRBV7-2 | CASSPQGMNTEAFF | TGTGCCAGCAGCCCGCAGGGTATGAACACTGAAGCTTTCTTT
TRBJ1-1 | TRBD1 | - | TRBV28 | CASSPRTGRTEAFF | TGTGCCAGCAGTCCCCGGACAGGGCGGACTGAAGCTTTCTTT